These 19 T cell receptor beta chains originate from one sample sequenced in a study of human T cells and chemical hapten exposure. Time point specified: patch test 3, about 24 weeks after DPC sensitization. Treatment meaning: therapeutic diphenylcyclopropenone sensitization with weekly scalp DPC. TCRdb called the RACE reads again in MiXCR, with one record for every CDR3 protein. This sample has 210,000 or so distinct CDR3 sequences; approximately 24% occur once, and the top ten carry 2.5%. The source was whole blood, collected in connection with sensitization to the hapten diphenylcyclopropenone (DPC). These TCRs come from a woman aged 40 to 55 with alopecia areata. Some clones in this sample may be carry-over from other donors' samples.

This clonotype was counted between two and nine times. The V and J genes are TRBV11-2 and TRBJ2-3; TRBD2 aligns across 10 bases. Looked up from germline, CDR1 is SGHAT and CDR2 is FQNNGV. The length of the CDR3 is 14 residues. The trim removed 4 bases at V and 6 bases at J, leaving 4 bases unmatched. CDR3 residues: CASSWGLARDTQYF. The DNA of the CDR3 is TGTGCCAGCAGCTGGGGACTAGCGCGCGATACGCAGTATTTT. Variable domain in full (rest from reference TRBV11-2 and TRBJ2-3): EAGVAQSPRYKIIEKRQSVAFWCNPISGHATLYWYQQILGQGPKLLIQFQNNGVVDDSQLPKDRFSAERLKGVDSTLKIQPAKLEDSAVYLCASSWGLARDTQYFGPGTRLTVL.

This chain connects TRBV7-2 to TRBJ2-2; 9 positions agree with TRBD2. Germline CDR1 reads SGHTA; CDR2 reads FQGNSA. Trimming at V came to 4 bases and at J to 6 bases, leaving 6 bases not matched to a gene. There are 15 residues in the CDR3. CDR3 in amino acids: CASSSAGGVAGELFF. The CDR3 DNA sequence: TGTGCCAGCAGCTCGGCGGGAGGGGTTGCCGGGGAGCTGTTTTTT.

J is TRBJ1-1 and V is TRBV11-1; D is possibly TRBD1 (5 bases). V dropped 1 base and J dropped 4 bases, with 19 bases sitting between them. The CDR3 length is 17 residues. The germline V gene has CDR1 SGHAT and CDR2 FQDESV (reference sequence). In DNA form, the CDR3 reads TGTGCCAGCAGCTTAGATGGGGGTGCGGCGGCGTTCACTGAAGCTTTCTTT. Translation: CASSLDGGAAAFTEAFF.

In its sample, this clonotype was seen a few times. This chain joins TRBV27 and TRBJ1-1; TRBD1 might be the D (6 bases). V dropped 5 bases and J dropped 1 base, with 11 bases sitting between them. This CDR3 has 14 residues. The germline V gene encodes CDR1 MNHEY and CDR2 SMNVEV (reference sequence). The CDR3 sequence is CASSSGTKNTEAFF. CDR3 nucleotides: TGTGCCAGCAGTAGTGGGACAAAGAACACTGAAGCTTTCTTT.

A few counts support this clonotype. The chain recombines TRBV5-1 with TRBJ2-1; 14 nucleotides agree with TRBD2. Germline V gene lookup returns CDR1 SGHRS and CDR2 YFSETQ. Germline trimming cut 4 bases from V and 9 bases from J; bases unmatched to any gene: 6. The CDR3 extends over 15 amino acids. The CDR3 coding sequence is TGCGCCAGCAGCAAGACTAGCGGGAGGGCGGGTGAGCAGTTCTTC. Translation gives CASSKTSGRAGEQFF.

This clonotype has only one observation. V is TRBV10-3 and J is TRBJ1-1, with D perhaps TRBD1 (5 bases). V was pared by 7 bases and J by 3 bases, with 15 bases between. The CDR3 runs 14 residues. Germline CDR1 reads ENHRY; CDR2 reads SYGVKD. The CDR3 here is CAIKVGVGDTEAFF. For the CDR3, the DNA is TGTGCCATCAAGGTCGGGGTAGGGGACACTGAAGCTTTCTTT.

The genes are TRBV10-3 and TRBJ2-7, with unresolved D. The CDR3 sequence is 14 residues long. CDR1 is ENHRY and CDR2 is SYGVKD in the germline V gene. With 3 bases removed from V and 6 bases from J, the gap between germline ends came to 15 bases. CDR3 sequence reads: CAISESGLEAEQYF. The CDR3, as DNA: TGTGCCATCAGTGAATCTGGGCTAGAAGCCGAGCAGTACTTC.

This clonotype has a handful of counts. This chain uses TRBV6-2 or TRBV6-3 with TRBJ2-1, with TRBD2 identical over 10 bases. The CDR3 consists of 17 residues. The V gene end was trimmed by 5 bases and the J gene end by 3 bases; junction bases not matched to a gene: 10. Germline CDR1 is MNHEY and CDR2 is SVGEGT. CDR3 DNA sequence: TGTGCCAGCAGTGGATCCCCACTAGCGGGATACTACAATGAGCAGTTCTTC. Protein: CASSGSPLAGYYNEQFF.

The V gene is TRBV20-1, the J gene TRBJ1-1; D not resolved. The CDR3 covers 11 residues. Per germline, CDR1 DFQATT and CDR2 SNEGSKA (reference sequence). V lost 0 bases to trimming and J lost 9 bases, with 8 bases between them. The CDR3 loop reads CSARDLVKAFF. Here the CDR3 DNA reads TGCAGTGCTAGAGACCTGGTTAAAGCTTTCTTT.

This clonotype occurred a few times. The rearrangement links TRBV6-5 to TRBJ2-7, with 10 bases identical to TRBD2. The junction had 6 bases not matched to a gene; V was cut back by 2 bases and J by 5 bases. The length of the CDR3 is 15 residues. Germline CDR1 is MNHEY and CDR2 is SVGAGI. CDR3 sequence reads: CASSYSASGSHEQYF. The CDR3, as DNA: TGTGCCAGCAGTTACAGCGCTAGCGGGAGCCACGAGCAGTACTTC.

The table lists this clonotype with many counts. The chain is built from TRBV29-1 and TRBJ2-3; 9 nucleotides align to TRBD2. V shed 4 bases, J shed 3 bases, and the junction held 5 bases outside the gene matches. This CDR3 is built from 14 residues. Per germline, CDR1 SQVTM and CDR2 ANQGSEA. In DNA form, the CDR3 reads TGCAGCGTTGTAGGCGGGAGGGGTACAGATACGCAGTATTTT. Protein product: CSVVGGRGTDTQYF.

This chain uses TRBV20-1 with TRBJ2-3; 8 positions match TRBD1. This CDR3 is built from 15 residues. Germline V gene data show CDR1 as DFQATT and CDR2 as SNEGSKA (reference sequence). Trimming cost V 0 bases and J 1 base; bases outside gene matches: 3. CDR3 region: CSARDGQGGTDTQYF. The CDR3 coding sequence is TGCAGTGCTAGAGATGGACAGGGAGGCACAGATACGCAGTATTTT.

This chain connects TRBV25-1 to TRBJ1-4; no clear D. Trimming cost V 3 bases and J 7 bases, with 18 bases left between them. This CDR3 has 16 amino acids. CDR1 MGHDK and CDR2 SYGVNS come from the germline V gene. CDR3 sequence reads: CASSEADFGWIEKLFF. The CDR3 bases are TGTGCCAGCAGTGAGGCAGACTTCGGGTGGATTGAAAAACTGTTTTTT.

The sample holds many counts of this clonotype. CDR3: CSAYSVGEETQYF. The CDR3 DNA follows: TGCAGTGCTTATTCGGTGGGGGAGGAGACCCAGTACTTC. This chain joins TRBV20-1 and TRBJ2-5; D tentatively fits TRBD1 or TRBD2 (5 bases each). The length of the CDR3 is 13 residues. Germline assignment: CDR1 DFQATT and CDR2 SNEGSKA (reference sequence). The V gene lost 5 bases and the J gene lost 5 bases, with 15 bases spanning the gap.

DNA of the CDR3: TGTGCCAGCAGCTCGGACGGGGTACAAGAGACCCAGTACTTC. Protein: CASSSDGVQETQYF. The chain couples TRBV7-6 to TRBJ2-5, with a tentative D call TRBD2 (5 bases). Germline V gene lookup returns CDR1 SGHVS and CDR2 FNYEAQ. CDR3 size: 14 residues. The V end lost 4 bases, the J end lost 2 bases, and 11 bases lay between the germline ends.

The genes are TRBV28 and TRBJ2-5; D gene uncertain. This CDR3 comprises 15 residues. Germline assignment: CDR1 MDHEN and CDR2 SYDVKM. Trimming pared 6 bases from V and 0 bases from J, leaving 14 bases between. CDR3 DNA: TGTGCCAGCAGCACAGAGGCTGCTTACCAAGAGACCCAGTACTTC. The encoded protein is CASSTEAAYQETQYF.

This clonotype was seen more than once but under ten times. The V gene is TRBV10-3, the J gene TRBJ1-2; no reliable D call. This CDR3 is built from 12 residues. V was shortened by 6 bases and J by 4 bases, with 9 bases between the two germline ends. The germline gives CDR1 ENHRY, CDR2 SYGVKD. The DNA for the CDR3 is TGTGCCATCAGCCCCGAAAGCTATGGCTACACCTTC. Residues: CAISPESYGYTF.

In this sample, this clonotype turned up many times. V and J are TRBV27 and TRBJ1-2, with no clear D. Germline assignment: CDR1 MNHEY and CDR2 SMNVEV (reference sequence). V lost 5 bases to trimming and J lost 4 bases, with 17 bases between them. CDR3 size: 15 residues. CDR3 in DNA: TGTGCCAGCAGTACCAACTACAGAAGCTTCTATGGCTACACCTTC. As protein: CASSTNYRSFYGYTF.

This chain links TRBV29-1 with TRBJ1-1; possible D gene TRBD1, 5 bases. CDR1 and CDR2 (germline): SQVTM, ANQGSEA. V was pared by 7 bases and J by 10 bases, with 19 bases between. The CDR3 has 12 residues. CDR3 loop: CSARTGVDRAFF. The CDR3 region has the DNA TGCAGCGCTCGGACTGGGGTCGACAGAGCTTTCTTT. Full variable domain (rest looked up from reference TRBV29-1 and TRBJ1-1): SAVISQKPSRDICQRGTSLTIQCQVDSQVTMMFWYRQQPGQSLTLIATANQGSEATYESGFVIDKFPISRPNLTFSTLTVSNMSPEDSSIYLCSARTGVDRAFFGQGTRLTVV.